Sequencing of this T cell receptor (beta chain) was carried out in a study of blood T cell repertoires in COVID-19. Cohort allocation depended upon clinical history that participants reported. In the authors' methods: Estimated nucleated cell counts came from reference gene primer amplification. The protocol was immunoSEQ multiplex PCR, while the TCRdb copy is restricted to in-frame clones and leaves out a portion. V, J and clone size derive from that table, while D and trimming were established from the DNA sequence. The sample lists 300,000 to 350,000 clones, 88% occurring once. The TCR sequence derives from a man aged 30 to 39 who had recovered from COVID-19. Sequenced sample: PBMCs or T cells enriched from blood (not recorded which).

Written as DNA, the CDR3 is TGTGCCAGCAGCCAAGGGGACAGGACGTGGAATACGCAGTATTTT. Amino acid sequence: CASSQGDRTWNTQYF. The chain has TRBV5-8 and TRBJ2-3, with 8 bases aligning to TRBD1. The CDR3 is 15 amino acids. Trimming removed 4 bases from V and 7 bases from J; junction bases left unmatched: 11. Germline V gives CDR1 SGHTS, CDR2 YDEGEE.